This TCR beta chain was identified in a study of OX40 agonist ivuxolimab in advanced cancers. The CDR3 is 13 amino acids. Germline lookup yields CDR1 MNHEY and CDR2 SMNVEV (reference sequence). The V end lost 2 bases, the J end lost 4 bases, and 6 bases lay between the germline ends. Measured with immunoSEQ multiplex PCR; TCRdb has only the in-frame clones, and not every one. The sample comprises 100,000 to 120,000 clones, roughly nine tenths of which are singletons, and about 0.25% rests with the top ten. The TCR comes from an adult with an advanced solid tumor such as melanoma, head and neck, liver or kidney cancer. Sequencing was performed on CD4+ or CD8+ T cells sorted from blood, taken in a trial of the OX40 agonist ivuxolimab. This chain connects TRBV27 to TRBJ1-5, with D perhaps TRBD1 (5 bases). Written as DNA, the CDR3 is TGTGCCAGCAGTTTACAGGGAAATCAGCCCCAGCATTTT. Protein product: CASSLQGNQPQHF.